These T cell receptor beta chains were read from a single sample in a study of beta chain features in type 1 diabetes. Clones were sequenced by immunoSEQ multiplex PCR, and TCRdb holds only the in-frame ones, with some missing. There are hundreds of thousands of clones in the sample; under 8.5% occur only once, and 0.44% lies in the top ten. Sequencing used central memory CD4+ T cells from blood. Receptors were obtained from a woman aged 18-35 years in good health. CDR3s include the opening cysteine and the closing phenylalanine or tryptophan. Rows may omit the clone size; those that give it use once, few, many or a size class.

abundance: NA
v_gene: TRBV27
CDR3aa: CASSLLPGQGRDEQFF

abundance: NA
v_gene: TRBV19
CDR3aa: CASSILGRDYGYTF

abundance: NA
v_gene: TRBV28
CDR3aa: CASSNGADTEAFF

abundance: few
v_gene: TRBV19
CDR3aa: CASSNSGYGNEKLFF

abundance: few
v_gene: TRBV25-1
CDR3aa: CASSDHNKQFF

abundance: many
v_gene: TRBV7-9
CDR3aa: CASSLQRSGELFF

abundance: few
v_gene: TRBV6-6
CDR3aa: CASSYEGSYEQYF

abundance: few
v_gene: TRBV15
CDR3aa: CATSRDLTGGYQPQHF

abundance: NA
v_gene: TRBV28
CDR3aa: CASSLASGSSYEQYF

abundance: few
v_gene: TRBV13
CDR3aa: CASSLEGLMNTEAFF

abundance: NA
v_gene: TRBV15
CDR3aa: CATSRAGTGRTDTQYF

abundance: NA
v_gene: TRBV9
CDR3aa: CASSSQGALGVGEQFF

abundance: few
v_gene: TRBV6-5
CDR3aa: CASRLQGNNQPQHF

abundance: NA
v_gene: TRBV2
CDR3aa: CASSVERKPGLAGYEQYF

abundance: NA
v_gene: TRBV10-1
CDR3aa: CASSGVGVTEAFF

abundance: NA
v_gene: TRBV10-3
CDR3aa: CAIGLGEPGTQYF

abundance: many
v_gene: TRBV11-2
CDR3aa: CASSSGGAGSTDTQYF

abundance: few
v_gene: TRBV6-6
CDR3aa: CASRTSGSTEQFF

abundance: few
v_gene: TRBV15
CDR3aa: CATSGAGGPQETQYF

abundance: few
v_gene: TRBV9
CDR3aa: CASSGTTGLFRADTQYF

abundance: many
v_gene: TRBV2
CDR3aa: CASSRTGTATDTQYF

abundance: many
v_gene: TRBV18
CDR3aa: CASSLTSGVTYNEQFF

abundance: many
v_gene: TRBV28
CDR3aa: CASTGSGSIRLLNEQFF

abundance: many
v_gene: TRBV7-9
CDR3aa: CASSFWTSGNNEQFF

abundance: few
v_gene: TRBV9
CDR3aa: CASSPSSQVASYEQYF

abundance: NA
v_gene: TRBV7-2
CDR3aa: CASSPNGLAGVQYF

abundance: few
v_gene: TRBV28
CDR3aa: CASTLGTGYTF

abundance: few
v_gene: TRBV7-2
CDR3aa: CASSLEVRGSQPQHF

abundance: NA
v_gene: TRBV21-1
CDR3aa: CASCLAGWVDTQYF

abundance: NA
v_gene: TRBV5-4
CDR3aa: CASSLDGSGRSTETQYF

abundance: NA
v_gene: TRBV4-2
CDR3aa: CASSQDTGAGTDTQYF

abundance: NA
v_gene: TRBV27
CDR3aa: CASSLFSLGGGRETQYF

abundance: few
v_gene: TRBV6-5
CDR3aa: CASRNRDFYEQYF

abundance: NA
v_gene: TRBV11-1
CDR3aa: CASSSGILRSYNEQFF

abundance: NA
v_gene: TRBV6-5
CDR3aa: CASSYSSSGRAAEQYF

abundance: NA
v_gene: TRBV2
CDR3aa: CASRTTGTQPQHF

abundance: few
v_gene: TRBV4-3
CDR3aa: CASSQDPRTGVEKLFF

abundance: NA
v_gene: TRBV6-5
CDR3aa: CASSYSGGSYEQYF

abundance: NA
v_gene: TRBV2
CDR3aa: CASREEGAEQFF

abundance: few
v_gene: TRBV28
CDR3aa: CASSSTGTSGYEQYF

abundance: few
v_gene: TRBV25-1
CDR3aa: CASSPSPASGRMYEQYF